This is a list of T cell receptor beta chains from one sample in a study of CXCR3-negative and CXCR3-positive naive CD8 T cells. Each CDR3 protein gets one entry in TCRdb, which reprocessed the 5' RACE reads and gives no DNA. The sample data list 100,000 to 150,000 distinct CDR3 sequences. Sequenced input: naive CXCR3- CD8+ T cells from blood. The receptors originated from a human donor in good health. Some clones in this sample may be carry-over from other donors' samples. Each CDR3 is given with its conserved first and last residue. Fields, in order: J gene, V gene, CDR3 protein.

>TRBJ1-4|TRBV28
CASSLDRINEKLFF
>TRBJ2-7|TRBV29-1
CSVVFPSGGKTEEQYF
>TRBJ2-7|TRBV28
CASSTGLAGLEQYF
>TRBJ2-2|TRBV6-5
CASTPSLSGELFF
>TRBJ2-2|TRBV5-1
CASSWGQGGSTGELFF
>TRBJ2-7|TRBV7-9
CASSRRDNGYEQYF
>TRBJ2-3|TRBV6-2/TRBV6-3
CASSTPRTSGRDTQYF
>TRBJ1-2|TRBV27
CASSLGPPGTSGYTF
>TRBJ2-7|TRBV4-1
CASSQGRVGYEQYF
>TRBJ2-3|TRBV7-6
CASSFPAEGTDTQYF
>TRBJ2-7|TRBV4-1
CASSPPGTGGYEQYF
>TRBJ2-2|TRBV6-4
CASSAKGLDTGELFF
>TRBJ1-4|TRBV29-1
CSVQNPGGSGEKLFF
>TRBJ2-3|TRBV4-2
CASSQTFAGTDTQYF
>TRBJ2-7|TRBV6-6
CASSWDRGHKGFYEQYF
>TRBJ2-1|TRBV20-1
CSARDNNEQFF
>TRBJ2-7|TRBV20-1
CSARQGSYEQYF
>TRBJ2-5|TRBV20-1
CSARSSPGTSGRAAETQYF
>TRBJ2-5|TRBV7-9
CASSLFTGNHQETQYF
>TRBJ2-3|TRBV7-9
CASRGGGYTDTQYF
>TRBJ2-7|TRBV21-1
CASRLDRQSYEQYF
>TRBJ2-2|TRBV6-2/TRBV6-3
CASSYSQLRGDSGGELFF
>TRBJ1-1|TRBV5-1
CASSLAGSTEAFF
>TRBJ1-6|TRBV4-3
CASSQDRLGSFNSPLHF
>TRBJ1-2|TRBV5-4
CASSLGGSGYTF
>TRBJ1-5|TRBV5-1
CASSLEGGGQPQHF
>TRBJ1-1|TRBV12-3/TRBV12-4
CASSLVAEAFF
>TRBJ2-1|TRBV15
CATSRVAGGPSDNEQFF
>TRBJ2-1|TRBV5-5
CASSFYGDYNEQFF
>TRBJ1-2|TRBV4-3
CASSQDGAGSGWSYGYTF
>TRBJ2-3|TRBV27
CASSLQPTSTDTQYF
>TRBJ2-7|TRBV5-1
CASSSDITGTKYF
>TRBJ2-7|TRBV7-8
CASSLVGGGRPHEQYF
>TRBJ2-1|TRBV7-2
CASSLVGCWCSYNEQFF
>TRBJ1-3|TRBV21-1
CASSKSPGQGSGNTIYF
>TRBJ2-7|TRBV14
CASSQDGRSYEQYF
>TRBJ2-1|TRBV6-4
CASSPSGGSTDEQFF
>TRBJ2-2|TRBV5-1
CASSLLAGVANTGELFF
>TRBJ2-1|TRBV5-1
CASSWTGGYNEQFF
>TRBJ2-2|TRBV2
CASSYYQTGSTGELFF
>TRBJ1-2|TRBV6-5
CASSYGGWGYTF
>TRBJ2-7|TRBV7-3
CASSLTASGSYEQYF
>TRBJ2-7|TRBV11-3
CASSLLNWGISYEQYF